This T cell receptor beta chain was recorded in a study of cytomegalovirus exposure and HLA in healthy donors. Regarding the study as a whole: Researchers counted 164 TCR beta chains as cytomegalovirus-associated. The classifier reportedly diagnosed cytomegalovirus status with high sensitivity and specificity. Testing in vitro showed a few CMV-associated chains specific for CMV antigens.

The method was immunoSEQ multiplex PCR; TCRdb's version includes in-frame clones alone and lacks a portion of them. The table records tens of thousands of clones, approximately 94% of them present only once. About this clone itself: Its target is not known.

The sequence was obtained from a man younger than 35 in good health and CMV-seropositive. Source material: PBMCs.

CDR3: CASSVGLDYNEQFF. In nucleotides, the CDR3 is TGCGCCAGCAGCGTGGGACTAGACTACAATGAGCAGTTCTTC. The chain couples TRBV5-1 to TRBJ2-1; 8 positions match TRBD2. Germline CDR1 SGHRS, CDR2 YFSETQ. This CDR3 is built from 14 residues. The V and J ends lost 4 bases and 3 bases, in that order; junction bases with no gene match: 3.